The 17 T cell receptor beta chains presented below share a single source sample, sequenced in a study of T-cell memory formation after mild COVID-19. One entry per CDR3 protein, called by TCRdb with MiXCR from the 5' RACE reads. The sample contains 85,000 to 120,000 distinct CDR3 sequences, 17% of which appear only once. The sample comprised PBMCs or a T cell subset sorted from them (not recorded which). These receptors all come from an adult woman who had mild COVID-19 (a few samples of this study predate the infection). Cell type and time point are not known.

The CDR3 here is CASRVASGGVYEQFF. DNA for the CDR3: TGTGCCAGCAGAGTTGCTAGCGGGGGGGTCTATGAGCAGTTCTTC. This chain connects TRBV2 to TRBJ2-1, with 12 bases fitting TRBD2. After removal of 6 bases from V and 8 bases from J, the junction contained 8 bases not matched to a gene. The CDR3 has 15 amino acids. Germline V gives CDR1 SNHLY, CDR2 FYNNEI.

This clonotype was seen a few times. The chain is built from TRBV7-6 and TRBJ2-2; D is perhaps TRBD2 (6 bases). The germline CDR1 and CDR2 sequences are SGHVS and FNYEAQ. The germline V and J ends were trimmed by 6 bases and 3 bases, with 26 bases remaining between them. This CDR3 has 19 residues. The chain's CDR3 is CASRPEEGLGGPHTGELFF. The CDR3 DNA follows: TGTGCCAGCAGACCAGAAGAGGGTTTGGGGGGACCTCACACCGGGGAGCTGTTTTTT.

This clonotype was seen a few times. The V call is TRBV30, the J call TRBJ2-7; TRBD1 aligns across 8 bases. The CDR3 contains 13 residues. The germline CDR1 and CDR2 sequences are GTSNPN and SVGIG (reference sequence). Trimming took 0 bases from V and 4 from J; bases not matched to a gene: 2. The CDR3 reads CAWSVGTGYEQYF. The CDR3 region has the DNA TGTGCCTGGAGTGTTGGGACAGGATACGAGCAGTACTTC. Full variable domain (rest looked up from reference TRBV30 and TRBJ2-7): SQTIHQWPATLVQPVGSPLSLECTVEGTSNPNLYWYRQAAGRGLQLLFYSVGIGQISSEVPQNLSASRPQDRQFILSSKKLLLSDSGFYLCAWSVGTGYEQYFGPGTRLTVT.

This clonotype was seen a handful of times. The chain uses TRBV5-8 and TRBJ1-2; unclear D gene. Trimming removed 0 bases at V and 2 bases at J, with 11 bases between. The CDR3 consists of 15 residues. Germline V lookup: CDR1 SGHTS, CDR2 YDEGEE. DNA of the CDR3: TGTGCCAGCAGCTTGGTTCTAGAAGCGAACTATGGCTACACCTTC. It encodes CASSLVLEANYGYTF.

V and J are TRBV13 and TRBJ2-4; 9 positions match TRBD1. Germline V lookup: CDR1 PRHDT, CDR2 FYEKMQ (reference sequence). The trim removed 4 bases at V and 4 bases at J, leaving 2 bases unmatched. The CDR3 is 14 residues long. CDR3 region: CASSSGQGKNIQYF. In DNA form, the CDR3 reads TGTGCCAGCAGCTCCGGACAGGGGAAAAACATTCAGTACTTC.

In this sample, this clonotype turned up a few times. The chain couples TRBV7-2 to TRBJ2-1; TRBD2 agrees at 7 bases. The CDR3 consists of 15 residues. Germline V CDR1 and CDR2: SGHTA, FQGNSA. The J segment lost 4 bases and the V segment lost 1 base, leaving 4 bases of the junction unmatched. CDR3 residues: CASSLEGEGYNEQFF. CDR3 DNA: TGTGCCAGCAGCTTAGAAGGGGAGGGGTACAATGAGCAGTTCTTC.

A few counts support this clonotype. The J gene is TRBJ2-3, the V gene TRBV18; D unclear. The CDR3 has 11 residues. Germline loops: CDR1 KGHSH, CDR2 LQKENI. The V end was cut by 9 bases, the J end by 6 bases, with 10 bases between. As DNA, the CDR3 is TGTGCCAGTAGGCTTATGGATACGCAGTATTTT. Protein: CASRLMDTQYF.

This clonotype turned up a few times. The genes are TRBV5-1 and TRBJ2-7; D remains unclear. Per germline, CDR1 SGHRS and CDR2 YFSETQ. V was clipped by 5 bases and J by 4 bases, with 13 bases between them. This CDR3 comprises 13 residues. The chain's CDR3 is CASSRDNDYEQYF. CDR3 nucleotide sequence: TGCGCCAGCAGTAGAGACAACGATTACGAGCAGTACTTC. The full variable domain, rest sourced from reference TRBV5-1 and TRBJ2-7, is KAGVTQTPRYLIKTRGQQVTLSCSPISGHRSVSWYQQTPGQGLQFLFEYFSETQRNKGNFPGRFSGRQFSNSRSEMNVSTLELGDSALYLCASSRDNDYEQYFGPGTRLTVT.

This clonotype was observed many times. The chain recombines TRBV27 with TRBJ1-1, with a tentative D call TRBD1 (5 bases). The length of the CDR3 is 14 residues. CDR1 MNHEY and CDR2 SMNVEV come from the germline V gene (reference sequence). The ends were cut back, 2 bases at V and 3 bases at J, with 10 bases in the middle. The DNA of the CDR3 is TGTGCCAGCAGTTTAGTGGGGGGTGACACTGAAGCTTTCTTT. Amino acids: CASSLVGGDTEAFF.

The rearrangement uses TRBV13 and TRBJ2-7; a weak D match, TRBD1 (6 bases). V dropped 4 bases and J dropped 3 bases, with 13 bases sitting between them. Germline CDR1 reads PRHDT; CDR2 reads FYEKMQ (reference sequence). This CDR3 has 14 amino acids. This CDR3 is CASSSRGTNYEQYF. CDR3 bases: TGTGCCAGCAGCTCGAGGGGGACAAACTACGAGCAGTACTTC.

J is TRBJ1-5 and V is TRBV24-1; 7 nucleotides align to TRBD1. J lost 4 bases, V lost 4 bases, and 3 bases had no gene match. The germline CDR1 and CDR2 sequences are KGHDR and SFDVKD. The CDR3 extends over 14 amino acids. In nucleotides, the CDR3 is TGTGCCACCAGTGAGCCGGGACAGAATCAGCCCCAGCATTTT. Translating gives CATSEPGQNQPQHF.

This chain links TRBV5-1 with TRBJ1-2; D is perhaps TRBD1 (6 bases). The V end was cut by 1 base, the J end by 4 bases, with 11 bases between. This CDR3 has 14 amino acids. Germline V gives CDR1 SGHRS, CDR2 YFSETQ. This CDR3 is CASSLPGVTYGYTF. The CDR3 DNA is TGCGCCAGCAGCTTGCCAGGGGTAACCTATGGCTACACCTTC.

This clonotype occurred a few times. The chain is built from TRBV7-8 and TRBJ2-7; TRBD1 is a possible D gene (5 bases). Germline V lookup: CDR1 SGHVS, CDR2 FQNEAQ. Trimming took off 2 bases at V and 3 bases at J, with 8 bases between the two ends. The CDR3 length is 13 residues. Here the CDR3 reads CASSLQGIYEQYF. CDR3 sequence (DNA): TGTGCCAGCAGCTTACAGGGTATCTACGAGCAGTACTTC.

This clonotype was observed a few times. This chain uses TRBV30 with TRBJ2-1, with D possibly TRBD1 on 5 matching bases. The CDR3 length is 15 residues. The germline V gene has CDR1 GTSNPN and CDR2 SVGIG (reference sequence). V lost 4 bases and J lost 0, with 13 bases in between. The CDR3 here is CAWIGAASSYNEQFF. The CDR3, as DNA: TGTGCCTGGATAGGGGCCGCGAGCTCCTACAATGAGCAGTTCTTC.

J is TRBJ2-2 and V is TRBV5-6; 8 bases fit TRBD2. CDR1 is SGHDT, CDR2 YYEEEE, per germline. V shed 2 bases, J shed 5 bases, and the junction held 5 bases outside the gene matches. This CDR3 is 15 amino acids long. The CDR3 region has the DNA TGTGCCAGCAGCTTTCAGCGGGGGCAGACCGGGGAGCTGTTTTTT. Translating gives CASSFQRGQTGELFF.

The chain recombines TRBV4-1 with TRBJ2-1; TRBD1 matches at 9 bases. Germline V lookup: CDR1 MGHRA, CDR2 YSYEKL. The CDR3 totals 16 residues. The J segment lost 5 bases and the V segment lost 4 bases, leaving 9 bases of the junction unmatched. This CDR3 reads CASSRTGTGNHNEQFF. Here the CDR3 DNA reads TGCGCCAGCAGCCGCACGGGGACAGGGAACCACAATGAGCAGTTCTTC.

The CDR3 DNA sequence: TGTGCCAGCAGCTTTGATCATTACCCCATGGGGGATACGCAGTATTTT. Translated, it gives CASSFDHYPMGDTQYF. The V call is TRBV7-9, the J call TRBJ2-3, with D unclear. V was cut by 3 bases and J by 6 bases, with 19 bases left in between. This CDR3 is 16 amino acids long. In germline, CDR1 is SEHNR, CDR2 FQNEAQ (reference sequence).